This TCR beta chain was sequenced in a study of T cell responses to AZD1222 COVID-19 vaccine. The CDR3 is made up of 16 amino acids. V was pared by 4 bases and J by 3 bases, with 16 bases between. The V gene's germline CDR1 is SEHNR and CDR2 FQNEAQ (reference sequence). Clones were read by immunoSEQ multiplex PCR, and TCRdb kept only the in-frame ones, dropping some. The sample yields over 120,000 clones, around 94% seen once. The source is an adult who had recovered from COVID-19. This sequence joins TRBV7-9 and TRBJ1-5; tentative D call: TRBD1 (5 bases). The sequencing here drew on peripheral blood, taken after recovery from COVID-19. CDR3 bases: TGTGCCAGCAGCTCCAACCGGGACGGGAACAATCAGCCCCAGCATTTT. It specifies CASSSNRDGNNQPQHF.